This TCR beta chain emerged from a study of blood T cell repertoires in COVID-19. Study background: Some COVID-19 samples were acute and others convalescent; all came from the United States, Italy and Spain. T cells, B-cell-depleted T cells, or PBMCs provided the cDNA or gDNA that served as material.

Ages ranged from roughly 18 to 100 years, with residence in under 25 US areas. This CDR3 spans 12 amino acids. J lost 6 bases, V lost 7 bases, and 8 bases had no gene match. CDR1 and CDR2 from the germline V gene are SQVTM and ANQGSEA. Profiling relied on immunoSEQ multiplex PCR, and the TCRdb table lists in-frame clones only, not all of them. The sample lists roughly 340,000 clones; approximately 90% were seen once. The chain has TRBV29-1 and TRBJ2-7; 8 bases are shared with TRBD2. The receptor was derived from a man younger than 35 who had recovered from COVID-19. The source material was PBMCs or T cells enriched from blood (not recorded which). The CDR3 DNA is TGCAGCGCCCGGGCGGGGGGCCGCGAGCAGTACTTC. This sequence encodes CSARAGGREQYF.